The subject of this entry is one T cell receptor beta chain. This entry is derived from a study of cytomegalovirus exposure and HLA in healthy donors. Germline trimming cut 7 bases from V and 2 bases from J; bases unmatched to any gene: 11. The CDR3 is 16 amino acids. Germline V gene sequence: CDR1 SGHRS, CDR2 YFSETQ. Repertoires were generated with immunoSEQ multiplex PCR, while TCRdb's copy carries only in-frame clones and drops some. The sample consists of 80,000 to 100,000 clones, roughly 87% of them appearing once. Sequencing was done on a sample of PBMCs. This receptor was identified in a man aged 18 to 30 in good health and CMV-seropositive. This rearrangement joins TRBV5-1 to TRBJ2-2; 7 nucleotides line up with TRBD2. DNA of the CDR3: TGCGCCAGCTGTTCGTCAGGACTAGGTAACACCGGGGAGCTGTTTTTT. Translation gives CASCSSGLGNTGELFF.